These 26 T cell receptor beta chains were all obtained from the same sample, sequenced in a study of cytomegalovirus exposure and HLA in healthy donors. It was with 60 Vbeta and 13 Jbeta primers that the PCR ran. The data were produced by immunoSEQ multiplex PCR, yet TCRdb's version contains in-frame clones alone and is incomplete. The table includes under 200,000 clones, over 65% detected once. The material sequenced was PBMCs. The receptors here all came from a woman in her forties in good health and CMV-seropositive.

As regards this clone: The sample holds other DNA sequences that translate to the same CDR3. The chain recombines TRBV2 with TRBJ1-5, with D perhaps TRBD1 (5 bases). Germline V gene data show CDR1 as SNHLY and CDR2 as FYNNEI. The CDR3 is 13 residues long. V shed 3 bases and J shed 6 bases, with 9 bases lying between them. CDR3 bases: TGTGCCAGCAGTGAGGGGGGGGGTCAGCCCCAGCATTTT. The encoded protein is CASSEGGGQPQHF.

This clone appeared a few times. This chain connects TRBV5-1 to TRBJ1-4, with D unresolved. Trimming removed 4 bases from V and 1 base from J, with 14 bases in between. Germline CDR1 and CDR2: SGHRS and YFSETQ. This CDR3 contains 16 residues. The CDR3: CASSIGRFETNEKLFF. The CDR3 DNA follows: TGCGCCAGCAGCATTGGTCGGTTTGAAACTAATGAAAAACTGTTTTTT. Filled out from reference TRBV5-1 and TRBJ1-4, the complete variable domain reads KAGVTQTPRYLIKTRGQQVTLSCSPISGHRSVSWYQQTPGQGLQFLFEYFSETQRNKGNFPGRFSGRQFSNSRSEMNVSTLELGDSALYLCASSIGRFETNEKLFFGSGTQLSVL.

This clone was counted only a few times. The CDR3 loop reads CSVTGQGYNEQFF. For the CDR3, the DNA is TGCAGCGTCACGGGACAGGGTTACAATGAGCAGTTCTTC. This rearrangement joins TRBV29-1 to TRBJ2-1; 9 nucleotides agree with TRBD1. Germline V gene data show CDR1 as SQVTM and CDR2 as ANQGSEA. V shed 6 bases and J 4 bases; nucleotides not matched to a gene: 4. This CDR3 is built from 13 residues.

The V and J genes are TRBV4-3 and TRBJ2-4; TRBD1 might be the D (6 bases). The V end was cut by 0 bases, the J end by 0 bases, with 15 bases between. The CDR3 length is 18 residues. Germline V gene lookup returns CDR1 LGHNA and CDR2 YSLEER. CDR3 protein: CASSQDFGTLLAKNIQYF. CDR3 DNA sequence: TGCGCCAGCAGCCAAGATTTTGGGACACTACTAGCCAAAAACATTCAGTACTTC.

The chain has TRBV7-9 and TRBJ2-6; D gene uncertain. CDR1 is SEHNR, CDR2 FQNEAQ, per germline (reference sequence). The CDR3 loop spans 14 amino acids. Trimming cost V 8 bases and J 4 bases, with 12 bases left between them. As DNA, the CDR3 is TGTGCCAGCCCCCTTGAGGAGGGGGCCAACGTCCTGACTTTC. It specifies CASPLEEGANVLTF.

The V call is TRBV25-1, the J call TRBJ2-7; TRBD2 agrees at 9 bases. Trimming removed 2 bases from V and 6 bases from J; junction bases left unmatched: 8. From germline, CDR1 is MGHDK and CDR2 SYGVNS. The CDR3 is made up of 15 amino acids. CDR3 sequence reads: CASSEVWGLAGEQYF. The CDR3, as DNA: TGTGCCAGCAGTGAAGTTTGGGGACTAGCAGGCGAGCAGTACTTC.

Only a few counts were recorded for this clone. The V call is TRBV2, the J call TRBJ2-5; 8 bases match TRBD1. With 5 bases clipped from V and 4 bases from J, the junction kept 6 bases outside the gene matches. Germline V lookup: CDR1 SNHLY, CDR2 FYNNEI. The length of the CDR3 is 14 residues. CDR3 residues: CASSSDRGPETQYF. In DNA form, the CDR3 reads TGTGCCAGCAGTTCAGACAGGGGCCCAGAGACCCAGTACTTC.

This clone appeared a few times. This chain uses TRBV27 with TRBJ2-3; tentative D call: TRBD2 (5 bases). Trimming pared 6 bases from V and 2 bases from J, leaving 12 bases between. The length of the CDR3 is 14 residues. Germline lookup yields CDR1 MNHEY and CDR2 SMNVEV (reference sequence). The CDR3, as DNA: TGTGCCAGCAGCCTTGGACTCTACACAGATACGCAGTATTTT. Encoded protein: CASSLGLYTDTQYF.

The rearrangement links TRBV7-8 to TRBJ1-5; D not certain. The CDR3 spans 15 residues. V lost 5 bases and J 3 bases, leaving 14 bases between the germline ends. From germline, CDR1 is SGHVS and CDR2 FQNEAQ. As DNA, the CDR3 is TGTGCCAGCAGCCCCCGACACGACTACAATCAGCCCCAGCATTTT. It translates to CASSPRHDYNQPQHF.

This clone was observed a single time. J is TRBJ2-3 and V is TRBV18, with D perhaps matching TRBD1 (6 bases). Per the germline V gene, CDR1 is KGHSH and CDR2 is LQKENI. The CDR3 has 14 residues. V lost 1 base to trimming and J lost 4 bases, with 9 bases between them. CDR3 residues: CASSPRSGADTQYF. The CDR3 region has the DNA TGTGCCAGCTCACCACGGTCAGGGGCAGATACGCAGTATTTT.

This clone was picked up one time. The V and J genes are TRBV7-9 and TRBJ2-5, with no clear D. The DNA end is a closer match to TRBJ2-7, so the J assignment may be wrong. Germline V gene sequence: CDR1 SEHNR, CDR2 FQNEAQ (reference sequence). This CDR3 is built from 15 residues. This CDR3 is CASSLQRPPGYEQYF. CDR3 sequence (DNA): TGTGCCAGCAGCTTACAACGCCCTCCAGGCTACGAGCAGTACTTC.

Details on this clone: The junction and the germline gene differ at one end; a read error may be behind it. The chain is built from TRBV19 and TRBJ1-5; D is uncertain. The CDR3 sequence is 14 residues long. CDR1 and CDR2 from the germline V gene are LNHDA and SQIVND (reference sequence). The CDR3 region has the DNA TGTGCCAGTAGGGGAGGCTCCGGAGGTCAGCCCCAGAATTTT. Translating gives CASRGGSGGQPQNF.

This clone was found once. The chain's CDR3 is CASSIIGTGDGSRQYF. As DNA, the CDR3 is TGTGCCAGTAGTATCATCGGGACAGGGGACGGTTCGCGGCAGTACTTC. The rearrangement uses TRBV19 and TRBJ2-7, with 10 positions matching TRBD1. The CDR3 has 16 residues. Trimming cost V 3 bases and J 9 bases; bases outside gene matches: 14. Germline CDR1 reads LNHDA; CDR2 reads SQIVND (reference sequence).

Worth noting for this clone: A junction end diverges from the germline sequence, so it may reflect a read error. This rearrangement joins TRBV7-9 to TRBJ1-6; D is unclear. The CDR3 contains 18 residues. Per germline, CDR1 SEHNR and CDR2 FQNEAQ (reference sequence). The CDR3 region has the DNA TGTTCCAGCAGCTTAGACGTTGAGTTGGCAGGCTCGTACTCACCCCTCCACTTT. Translating gives CSSSLDVELAGSYSPLHF.

The chain combines TRBV7-9 with TRBJ2-1; TRBD1 matches 7 bases. CDR1 and CDR2 (germline): SEHNR, FQNEAQ (reference sequence). Trimming at V came to 6 bases and at J to 2 bases, leaving 4 bases not matched to a gene. CDR3 length equals 14 residues. The chain's CDR3 is CASRTTGPYNEQFF. The DNA of the CDR3 is TGTGCCAGCAGAACGACAGGGCCCTACAATGAGCAGTTCTTC.

The chain links TRBV6-1 to TRBJ2-7; 7 bases agree with TRBD1. The germline V gene has CDR1 MNHNS and CDR2 SASEGT. The V gene end was trimmed by 3 bases and the J gene end by 0 bases; junction bases not matched to a gene: 14. The CDR3 runs 18 residues. The CDR3 spells CASSDGTGVGLFSYEQYF. In DNA form, the CDR3 reads TGTGCCAGCAGTGACGGAACAGGGGTTGGGTTATTCTCCTACGAGCAGTACTTC.

V and J are TRBV11-3 and TRBJ1-6, with D unresolved. Trimming removed 7 bases at V and 12 bases at J, with 10 bases between. Germline CDR1 is SGHNT and CDR2 is YENEEA. The CDR3 runs to 11 residues. CDR3 in amino acids: CASTVRGPLHF. The DNA for the CDR3 is TGTGCCAGCACCGTACGGGGACCCCTCCACTTT.

The chain carries TRBV18 and TRBJ2-1, with TRBD1 matching 8 bases. The CDR3 extends over 16 amino acids. V shed 3 bases and J 7 bases; nucleotides not matched to a gene: 11. The germline gives CDR1 KGHSH, CDR2 LQKENI. CDR3 coding DNA: TGTGCCAGCTCACCCTACACTCGGCAGGGGGCAAATGAGCAGTTCTTC. This sequence encodes CASSPYTRQGANEQFF. The whole variable domain, filled in from reference TRBV18 and TRBJ2-1, reads NAGVMQNPRHLVRRRGQEARLRCSPMKGHSHVYWYRQLPEEGLKFMVYLQKENIIDESGMPKERFSAEFPKEGPSILRIQQVVRGDSAAYFCASSPYTRQGANEQFFGPGTRLTVL.

There are a few counts of this clone. The CDR3 loop is CASIPEADSNQPQHF. The DNA for the CDR3 is TGTGCCAGCATCCCCGAGGCAGATAGCAATCAGCCCCAGCATTTT. V gene TRBV7-8 combines with J gene TRBJ1-5, with unresolved D. The ends were cut back, 7 bases at V and 0 bases at J, with 13 bases in the middle. The CDR3 is made up of 15 amino acids. Germline assignment: CDR1 SGHVS and CDR2 FQNEAQ.

This clone was counted once. This chain connects TRBV5-1 to TRBJ2-1; TRBD2 aligns across 12 bases. The CDR3 length is 15 residues. The V gene end was trimmed by 6 bases and the J gene end by 7 bases; junction bases not matched to a gene: 8. Germline V CDR1 and CDR2: SGHRS, YFSETQ. The CDR3 protein is CASTPRLAGVNEQFF. CDR3 DNA: TGCGCCAGCACCCCCCGACTAGCGGGAGTTAATGAGCAGTTCTTC.

The chain carries TRBV15 and TRBJ1-4; the D is unclear. Germline V CDR1 and CDR2: LNHNV, YYDKDF (reference sequence). Trimming pared 3 bases from V and 2 bases from J, leaving 7 bases between. This CDR3 is 14 amino acids long. In DNA form, the CDR3 reads TGTGCCACCAGCAGTAGCGGGACTAATGAAAAACTGTTTTTT. This codes for CATSSSGTNEKLFF.

This chain connects TRBV28 to TRBJ2-1; 7 positions match TRBD2. The J segment lost 8 bases and the V segment lost 3 bases, leaving 10 bases of the junction unmatched. This CDR3 has 15 residues. The germline V gene has CDR1 MDHEN and CDR2 SYDVKM. The CDR3 nucleotides are TGTGCCAGCAGTTTCCAAAGCGGGAAAAGGGATGAGCAGTTCTTC. It encodes CASSFQSGKRDEQFF. The full variable domain, completed using reference TRBV28 and TRBJ2-1, is DVKVTQSSRYLVKRTGEKVFLECVQDMDHENMFWYRQDPGLGLRLIYFSYDVKMKEKGDIPEGYSVSREKKERFSLILESASTNQTSMYLCASSFQSGKRDEQFFGPGTRLTVL.

Only a few counts were recorded for this clone. The chain has TRBV21-1 and TRBJ2-5; the table's D call TRBD1 went unverified against the DNA. TRBV21-1 is tagged as a pseudogene. The CDR3 consists of 14 residues. DNA for the CDR3: TGTGCCAGCAGCAAAGATCAGGGTTGGGAGACCCAGTACTTC. Its translation: CASSKDQGWETQYF.

A few counts support this clone. The CDR3 loop reads CASSYSVDTGNTIYF. The CDR3 DNA reads TGTGCCAGCAGTTACTCGGTGGACACTGGAAACACCATATATTTT. The V gene is TRBV6-5, the J gene TRBJ1-3; perhaps TRBD1 as D (5 bases). The length of the CDR3 is 15 residues. Germline CDR1 and CDR2: MNHEY and SVGAGI. With 0 bases removed from V and 2 bases from J, the gap between germline ends came to 8 bases.

The chain employs TRBV28 and TRBJ2-3, with a possible D match to TRBD2 (5 bases). The germline gives CDR1 MDHEN, CDR2 SYDVKM. The CDR3 has 15 amino acids. The V end lost 6 bases, the J end lost 2 bases, and 15 bases lay between the germline ends. CDR3 loop: CASSPSRIYTDTQYF. CDR3 DNA sequence: TGTGCCAGCAGCCCTAGCCGGATTTACACAGATACGCAGTATTTT.

This chain connects TRBV7-2 to TRBJ1-3; D perhaps matches TRBD1 (5 bases). V lost 5 bases to trimming and J lost 0 bases, with 11 bases between them. Germline lookup yields CDR1 SGHTA and CDR2 FQGNSA. CDR3 length: 15 residues. CDR3 amino acids: CASSRQYSSGNTIYF. As DNA, the CDR3 is TGTGCCAGCAGCCGACAGTATAGCTCTGGAAACACCATATATTTT.